These T cell receptor beta chains were read from a single sample in a study of CD8+ T cells in alopecia areata. Sequencing was performed with immunoSEQ multiplex PCR; in TCRdb, only in-frame clones are kept and a portion is missing. The sample lists 120,000 or so clones, under 65% occurring once. Source: CD4+ T cells sorted from blood, taken at week 4, from a patient treated with tofacitinib. These receptors were collected from a human donor with alopecia areata. The CDR3 runs from the conserved cysteine through the conserved F or W. The D gene is left open where the match is weak. Only part of the rows carry a size: once, few, many, or a class if the clone is expanded.

clone size	V gene	D gene	J gene	CDR3 protein	CDR3 DNA
.	TRBV5-4	.	TRBJ1-1	CASSQDWGNTEAFF	TGTGCCAGCAGCCAAGATTGGGGGAACACTGAAGCTTTCTTT
once	TRBV30	.	TRBJ2-7	CAWSVLWTQYF	TGTGCCTGGAGTGTACTCTGGACGCAGTACTTC
.	TRBV15	.	TRBJ2-7	CATSRDLGRAYEQYF	TGTGCCACCAGCAGAGATCTTGGCCGCGCCTACGAGCAGTACTTC
.	TRBV7-2	.	TRBJ1-1	CASSQQGGTEAFF	TGTGCCAGCAGCCAACAGGGAGGAACTGAAGCTTTCTTT
few	TRBV29-1	.	TRBJ2-1	CSGGNRAFYNEQFF	TGCAGCGGGGGGAACAGGGCCTTCTACAATGAGCAGTTCTTC
.	TRBV29-1	TRBD1	TRBJ2-1	CSVLTGGVGNEQFF	TGCAGCGTCCTGACAGGGGGCGTGGGGAATGAGCAGTTCTTC
few	TRBV4-3	TRBD2	TRBJ2-5	CASSQEPGLAGDYQETQYF	TGCGCCAGCAGCCAAGAGCCGGGACTAGCGGGAGACTACCAAGAGACCCAGTACTTC
.	TRBV7-9	.	TRBJ1-5	CASSLASATDSNQPQHF	TGTGCCAGCAGCTTAGCGTCCGCAACCGATAGCAATCAGCCCCAGCATTTT
.	TRBV5-1	.	TRBJ2-7	CASSLAGGIYEQYF	TGCGCCAGCAGCTTGGCAGGAGGAATCTACGAGCAGTACTTC
few	TRBV10-3	.	TRBJ1-1	CAIGRGARDTEAFF	TGTGCCATCGGCCGCGGGGCCAGGGACACTGAAGCTTTCTTT
.	TRBV28	TRBD1	TRBJ1-1	CASSRRQGAVLAFF	TGTGCCAGCAGTCGGAGACAGGGGGCGGTTTTGGCTTTCTTT
few	TRBV4-1	TRBD1	TRBJ2-3	CASSQGPRQGNADTQYF	TGCGCCAGCAGCCAAGGCCCCCGACAGGGTAACGCAGATACGCAGTATTTT
.	TRBV29-1	TRBD1	TRBJ2-5	CSGRTGGSRQETQYF	TGCAGCGGTCGGACAGGGGGCAGTCGTCAAGAGACCCAGTACTTC
.	TRBV2	.	TRBJ2-7	CASSEAGAGSYEQYF	TGTGCCAGCAGTGAAGCTGGGGCAGGGTCTTACGAGCAGTACTTC
few	TRBV11-2	.	TRBJ2-3	CASSVPGGTQYF	TGTGCCAGCAGCGTACCTGGGGGTACGCAGTATTTT
.	TRBV7-2	.	TRBJ2-3	CASSPTRGAQYF	TGTGCCAGCAGCCCTACTAGAGGTGCGCAGTATTTT
.	TRBV5-6	.	TRBJ2-7	CASSGGTYEQYF	TGTGCCAGCAGCGGGGGTACCTACGAGCAGTACTTC
.	TRBV6-6	TRBD1	TRBJ2-7	CASSSPGQGVGEQYF	TGTGCCAGCAGTTCTCCGGGACAGGGCGTGGGCGAGCAGTACTTC
.	TRBV7-7	.	TRBJ2-7	CASSPALSGTYEQYF	TGTGCCAGCAGCCCAGCCTTATCAGGAACCTACGAGCAGTACTTC
.	TRBV30	.	TRBJ1-2	CAWSGTTSGYGYTF	TGTGCCTGGAGTGGGACCACTTCGGGTTATGGCTACACCTTC
once	TRBV6-6	.	TRBJ2-1	CASSYSGRGVSEQFF	TGTGCCAGCAGTTACTCTGGCAGGGGGGTTAGTGAGCAGTTCTTC
.	TRBV28	TRBD1	TRBJ1-2	CASRSSTGGAGGYTF	TGTGCCAGCAGATCTTCGACAGGGGGCGCAGGGGGCTACACCTTC
.	TRBV30	.	TRBJ2-7	CAWSVSGHLSYEQYF	TGTGCCTGGAGTGTCTCCGGTCACCTATCCTACGAGCAGTACTTC
.	TRBV7-2	TRBD2	TRBJ2-2	CASSLKGLAGGFTGELFF	TGTGCCAGCAGCCTAAAGGGACTAGCGGGTGGATTCACCGGGGAGCTGTTTTTT
few	TRBV25-1	TRBD1	TRBJ2-2	CASNPGQGYTGELFF	TGTGCCAGCAATCCGGGACAGGGGTACACCGGGGAGCTGTTTTTT
once	TRBV23-1	TRBD1	TRBJ2-6	CASSHLSGTGPVCGANVLTF	TGCGCCAGCAGTCATCTCTCCGGGACAGGGCCCGTTTGTGGGGCCAACGTCCTGACTTTC
.	TRBV27	.	TRBJ2-7	CATSPYSDSYEQYF	TGTGCCACCTCACCGTATAGCGATTCCTACGAGCAGTACTTC
.	TRBV6-5	.	TRBJ2-7	CASSYSRDSYEQYF	TGTGCCAGCAGTTACTCGCGGGACAGCTACGAGCAGTACTTC
.	TRBV2	TRBD2	TRBJ2-5	CATPRAGGQETQYF	TGTGCCACACCCCGGGCGGGGGGACAAGAGACCCAGTACTTC
.	TRBV19	.	TRBJ1-1	CASSVGTSEAFF	TGTGCCAGTAGTGTCGGGACGTCTGAAGCTTTCTTT
once	TRBV5-1	TRBD1	TRBJ2-2	CASRQGQGGGELFF	TGCGCCAGCAGACAGGGACAGGGCGGAGGGGAGCTGTTTTTT
once	TRBV5-1	TRBD1	TRBJ1-2	CASSRDRTGGQGYGYTF	TGCGCCAGCAGCCGTGACCGGACAGGGGGTCAGGGCTATGGCTACACCTTC
.	TRBV6-6	TRBD1	TRBJ2-7	CASSEKTGAYF	TGTGCCAGCAGTGAAAAGACAGGGGCGTACTTC
few	TRBV29-1	.	TRBJ2-7	CSVVSEYSYEQYF	TGCAGCGTTGTGAGCGAGTACTCCTACGAGCAGTACTTC
.	TRBV6-1	.	TRBJ2-3	CASSEEPGLMSDTQYF	TGTGCCAGCAGTGAGGAACCGGGCCTCATGTCAGATACGCAGTATTTT
.	TRBV7-9	TRBD2	TRBJ2-3	CASSLTSVDTQYF	TGTGCCAGCAGCTTGACTAGCGTAGATACGCAGTATTTT
.	TRBV4-2	TRBD2	TRBJ2-7	CASSQDGLAERAYEQYF	TGTGCCAGCAGCCAAGATGGACTAGCGGAACGCGCCTACGAGCAGTACTTC
.	TRBV10-3	TRBD2	TRBJ2-1	CAISESFGGNEQFF	TGTGCCATCAGTGAGTCTTTCGGGGGGAATGAGCAGTTCTTC
.	TRBV30	.	TRBJ1-2	CAWSGLTVNYGYTF	TGTGCCTGGTCTGGCCTGACGGTGAACTATGGCTACACCTTC
.	TRBV4-2	.	TRBJ1-2	CASSQQQQDGYTF	TGTGCCAGCAGCCAACAACAACAAGATGGCTACACCTTC
.	TRBV11-2	.	TRBJ1-2	CASSRGGFYGYTF	TGTGCCAGCAGCCGAGGGGGGTTCTATGGCTACACCTTC
.	TRBV28	.	TRBJ1-2	CASSPGEIDGYTF	TGTGCCAGCAGCCCAGGGGAAATCGATGGCTACACCTTC
.	TRBV10-3	.	TRBJ2-7	CAIRGDRVYEQYF	TGTGCCATCAGGGGCGACAGAGTTTACGAGCAGTACTTC
.	TRBV6-6	.	TRBJ2-6	CASTPGANVLTF	TGTGCCAGCACCCCGGGGGCCAACGTCCTGACTTTC
.	TRBV2	.	TRBJ1-5	CASSEGRAAVQPQHF	TGTGCCAGCAGTGAGGGGAGAGCGGCCGTTCAGCCCCAGCATTTT
.	TRBV5-6	.	TRBJ1-5	CASSSFGGPNQPQHF	TGTGCCAGCAGCTCTTTTGGGGGGCCAAATCAGCCCCAGCATTTT
.	TRBV19	.	TRBJ2-7	CASSIEGNEQYF	TGTGCCAGTAGTATCGAAGGGAACGAGCAGTACTTC
.	TRBV25-1	.	TRBJ2-3	CASSPNPLLDRFLHTQYF	TGTGCCAGCAGTCCAAATCCCCTCCTGGACCGCTTCCTCCATACGCAGTATTTT
.	TRBV29-1	.	TRBJ1-1	CSARLRITEAFF	TGCAGCGCTCGCCTCAGGATCACTGAAGCTTTCTTT
.	TRBV19	.	TRBJ2-7	CASSGTNSYEQYF	TGTGCCAGTAGTGGGACCAACTCCTACGAGCAGTACTTC
.	TRBV30	.	TRBJ2-7	CAWSVNYEQYF	TGTGCCTGGAGTGTAAACTACGAGCAGTACTTC
.	TRBV5-1	.	TRBJ2-1	CASRRGATGETYNEQFF	TGCGCCAGCAGGCGGGGGGCAACAGGGGAGACTTACAATGAGCAGTTCTTC
.	TRBV11-1	.	TRBJ2-1	CASSSAPRAYNEQFF	TGTGCCAGCAGCTCCGCTCCTAGGGCCTACAATGAGCAGTTCTTC
.	TRBV28	.	TRBJ2-5	CASSERSGGVETQYF	TGTGCCAGCAGTGAAAGATCTGGGGGCGTGGAGACCCAGTACTTC
.	TRBV7-2	.	TRBJ1-2	CASSLRDHHGYTF	TGTGCCAGCAGTCTCCGGGACCACCATGGCTACACCTTC
once	TRBV30	.	TRBJ1-5	CAWRLAGVDNQPQHF	TGTGCCTGGAGGCTGGCGGGGGTAGACAATCAGCCCCAGCATTTT
.	TRBV29-1	.	TRBJ2-7	CSAPLRRLYEQYF	TGCAGCGCCCCGCTCCGGAGACTATACGAGCAGTACTTC